This TCR beta chain was identified in a study of T cells in Graves' hyperthyroidism and ophthalmopathy. Study-level points and caveats: The majority of expanded thyroid clonotypes above 0.001 also appeared in blood. Stable hyperthyroidism was told apart from ophthalmopathy by a model built on 13 V-J features.

With regard to this clonotype: Its specificity is unknown.

Authors of the study amplified TCR beta CDR3 regions from RNA transcripts. HTBI primers were employed in a first-round RT-PCR of the TCR CDR3. TCRdb used MiXCR to reprocess the multiplex PCR reads, holding one entry per CDR3 protein. The table lists under 700,000 distinct CDR3 sequences, about half of them singletons, with approximately 8.2% in the top ten. Trimming shortened V by 7 bases and J by 0 bases, and 10 bases separated the two germline ends. The germline CDR1 and CDR2 sequences are SQVTM and ANQGSEA. CDR3 size: 12 residues. Uncontrolled infection, other autoimmune disease, pregnancy and lactation each barred patients from inclusion.

The specimen sequenced was peripheral blood or thyroid tissue (not recorded which). The sequence was obtained from a woman aged 18-35 years with Graves' hyperthyroidism. This sequence joins TRBV29-1 and TRBJ2-7; D is possibly TRBD1 or TRBD2 (5 bases each). CDR3 loop: CSGGDVSYEQYF. CDR3 DNA: TGCAGCGGAGGGGACGTCTCCTACGAGCAGTACTTC.